The rows below give T cell receptor beta chains drawn from one sample of a study of shared clonotypes between healthy human individuals. Produced via immunoSEQ multiplex PCR; TCRdb's table is partial and in-frame only. The repertoire holds more than 2,000,000 clones, with over 85% as singletons. Sequenced input: naive CD4+ T cells sorted from blood. These receptors originate from a man younger than 30 in good health. The CDR3 runs from the conserved cysteine through the conserved F or W. The D gene is left open where the match is weak. A clone size is listed for some rows: how often the clone was seen (once, few, many), or a class if it is expanded.

D	V	J	size	DNA	CDR3
TRBD2	TRBV2	TRBJ2-1	-	TGTGCCAGCAAAAGGGGGACTAGCGGGTATGATGAGCAGTTCTTC	CASKRGTSGYDEQFF
-	TRBV5-4	TRBJ2-5	-	TGTGCCAGCAGCTTTTGGGCCCAAGAGACCCAGTACTTC	CASSFWAQETQYF
TRBD2	TRBV7-8	TRBJ2-2	-	TGTGCCAGCAGGATAGCGGGGGGGTACACCGGGGAGCTGTTTTTT	CASRIAGGYTGELFF
TRBD1	TRBV10-1	TRBJ2-7	-	TGCGCCAGCAGTGAAAAATGGACAGGAACCTACGAGCAGTACTTC	CASSEKWTGTYEQYF
-	TRBV11-3	TRBJ2-1	-	TGTGCCAGCAGCCGTGGGGGAGCGTGGAATGAGCAGTTCTTC	CASSRGGAWNEQFF
-	TRBV11-2	TRBJ1-4	-	TGTGCCAGCAGCCGAGGGACTTCTCTTCTCTGGGGCGAAAAACTGTTTTTT	CASSRGTSLLWGEKLFF
-	TRBV4-3	TRBJ1-1	-	TGCGCCAGCGGCGGGACGGTGAACACTGAAGCTTTCTTT	CASGGTVNTEAFF
-	TRBV7-9	TRBJ2-1	-	TGTGCCAGCAGCTTAATCGGTGGCGATGAGCAGTTCTTC	CASSLIGGDEQFF
TRBD2	TRBV13	TRBJ2-5	-	TGTGCCAGCAGCCCAGCGGGGCAGACCCAGTACTTC	CASSPAGQTQYF
-	TRBV4-1	TRBJ2-5	-	TGCGCCAGCAGCCAAGCGGCGGGGGCAGAGACCCAGTACTTC	CASSQAAGAETQYF
TRBD2	TRBV30	TRBJ2-1	-	TGTGCCTGGAGTGTACGAAGCGGGAGCTACAATGAGCAGTTCTTC	CAWSVRSGSYNEQFF
-	TRBV7-4	TRBJ2-5	-	TGTGCCAGCAGCCAAAAACAGCTACGCAGGGACCCTTACCAAGAGACCCAGTACTTC	CASSQKQLRRDPYQETQYF
-	TRBV6-6	TRBJ1-6	-	TGTGCCAGCAGTTTAGTAAATTCACCCCTCCACTTT	CASSLVNSPLHF
TRBD2	TRBV5-1	TRBJ2-3	-	TGCGCCAGCAGCTCGGAGGGACTAGCGCGAGATACGCAGTATTTT	CASSSEGLARDTQYF
-	TRBV12-5	TRBJ2-5	few	TGTGCTAGTGGCCTTGCTGGGGCCCAGTACTTC	CASGLAGAQYF
-	TRBV18	TRBJ2-7	-	TGTGCCAGCTCAACGACAGGTTCTCTGTACGAGCAGTACTTC	CASSTTGSLYEQYF
-	TRBV11-2	TRBJ2-2	-	TGTGCCAGCAGCCTCAGACGGAAAGCGAACACCGGGGAGCTGTTTTTT	CASSLRRKANTGELFF
TRBD1	TRBV7-9	TRBJ2-5	-	TGTGCCAGCAGTCAACGGCGGACAGGGGCAGAGACCCAGTACTTC	CASSQRRTGAETQYF
-	TRBV2	TRBJ2-7	-	TGTGCCAGCAGTGATGAGGCCAAGGGGTTTTCCCCCTACGAGCAGTACTTC	CASSDEAKGFSPYEQYF
-	TRBV4-1	TRBJ2-3	-	TGCGCCAGCAGCTTACAGACAGGCCAGCGCACAGATACGCAGTATTTT	CASSLQTGQRTDTQYF
-	TRBV19	TRBJ1-5	-	TGTGCCAGTACGCGGGGGGGCTCGGGCAATCAGCCCCAGCATTTT	CASTRGGSGNQPQHF
TRBD2	TRBV12-5	TRBJ2-5	-	TGTGCTAGTGGTTCAGGACTAGCGAGTGGGGAGACCCAGTACTTC	CASGSGLASGETQYF